Each of the 25 T cell receptor beta chains below was sequenced from the same sample in a study. Each CDR3 protein is one row after TCRdb ran MiXCR on the 5' RACE reads. The table shows under 65,000 distinct CDR3 sequences, with around a quarter occurring only once. Sequenced material: tumor-infiltrating memory CD4+ T cells sorted from the breast tumor. Subset given: memory CD4+ T cells, CD4+CD45RO+CD25-. Source of these receptors: a female donor with breast cancer.

The table lists this clonotype with a few counts. CDR3 in DNA: TGCAGTGCTAGATTACTAGTAAGTTTTGTCAATGAGCAGTTCTTC. This sequence encodes CSARLLVSFVNEQFF. The rearrangement links TRBV20-1 to TRBJ2-1, with TRBD2 as a possible D gene (5 bases). The germline V gene has CDR1 DFQATT and CDR2 SNEGSKA (reference sequence). The CDR3 loop spans 15 amino acids. Trimming removed 2 bases from V and 6 bases from J, with 17 bases in between.

There are a few counts of this clonotype. The rearrangement links TRBV20-1 to TRBJ1-2; the D is unclear. The CDR3 extends over 11 amino acids. Germline CDR1 is DFQATT and CDR2 is SNEGSKA (reference sequence). V was shortened by 6 bases and J by 6 bases, with 11 bases between the two germline ends. The CDR3 region is CSASTDHGYTF. DNA for the CDR3: TGCAGTGCAAGCACGGACCATGGCTACACCTTC.

The rearrangement joins TRBV2 to TRBJ1-1, with D hard to call. This CDR3 is 13 amino acids long. With 8 bases removed from V and 1 base from J, the gap between germline ends came to 11 bases. Germline assignment: CDR1 SNHLY and CDR2 FYNNEI. CDR3 loop: CASGVNRNTEAFF. The CDR3 DNA sequence: TGTGCCAGCGGGGTCAACAGGAACACTGAAGCTTTCTTT.

This clonotype was counted only a few times. The chain carries TRBV29-1 and TRBJ2-7; TRBD2 matches 7 bases. The CDR3 spans 15 residues. V was clipped by 6 bases and J by 5 bases; unmatched bases: 16. Germline V CDR1 and CDR2: SQVTM, ANQGSEA. The CDR3 bases are TGCAGCGTCAGACCCGGGACTACCGGTTCTAACGAGCAGTACTTC. This sequence encodes CSVRPGTTGSNEQYF.

The V gene is TRBV5-1, the J gene TRBJ1-2; 7 bases agree with TRBD1. Trimming cost V 4 bases and J 3 bases; bases outside gene matches: 9. Germline V gives CDR1 SGHRS, CDR2 YFSETQ. The CDR3 loop spans 15 amino acids. CDR3 in amino acids: CASSDRQGWDYGYTF. CDR3 in DNA: TGCGCCAGCAGCGACCGACAGGGTTGGGACTATGGCTACACCTTC.

This rearrangement joins TRBV20-1 to TRBJ1-4; TRBD1 might be the D (6 bases). The V end was cut by 6 bases, the J end by 8 bases, with 19 bases between. CDR3 length equals 14 residues. Looked up from germline, CDR1 is DFQATT and CDR2 is SNEGSKA (reference sequence). CDR3 amino acids: CSAQPTGLGEKLFF. CDR3 DNA: TGCAGTGCCCAACCTACAGGGCTTGGGGAAAAACTGTTTTTT.

In this sample, this clonotype turned up a few times. This chain links TRBV28 with TRBJ2-7; maybe TRBD1 (5 bases). V was pared by 8 bases and J by 1 base, with 15 bases between. Germline V gives CDR1 MDHEN, CDR2 SYDVKM. This CDR3 is 14 amino acids long. The CDR3 DNA follows: TGTGCCAGCTGCCCAGGGTCCTATTCCTACGAGCAGTACTTC. This encodes CASCPGSYSYEQYF.

This clonotype occurred a few times. This sequence joins TRBV6-5 and TRBJ2-5; 8 positions agree with TRBD2. J gave up 4 bases and V 6 bases, and 13 bases lay outside the gene matches. CDR1 and CDR2 (germline): MNHEY, SVGAGI. The CDR3 is made up of 16 amino acids. CDR3: CASSSGVAGGGETQYF. The CDR3 region has the DNA TGTGCCAGCAGCTCCGGGGTGGCGGGGGGTGGAGAGACCCAGTACTTC.

The chain uses TRBV12-3 or TRBV12-4 and TRBJ2-7, with a possible D match to TRBD2 (6 bases). CDR3 size: 16 residues. Between the trimmed V and J ends, which lost 6 bases and 3 bases, there was a span of 21 bases. The CDR3 region has the DNA TGTGCCAGCAGCCTAAACCGCGGGACTCTCCTCTACGAGCAGTACTTC. Amino acid sequence: CASSLNRGTLLYEQYF.

As regards this clonotype: The junction and the germline gene differ at one end; a read error may be behind it. V usage is TRBV2 and J usage is TRBJ2-1; D is uncertain. The CDR3 sequence is 10 residues long. CDR1 is SNHLY, CDR2 FYNNEI, per germline. The CDR3 region is CASSEASRIF. The CDR3 bases are TGTGCCAGCAGTGAAGCGAGTAGGATCTTT.

This clonotype appeared a few times. The chain carries TRBV6-2 or TRBV6-3 and TRBJ2-7; tentatively, D is TRBD1 or TRBD2 (5 bases each). The CDR3 length is 14 residues. V was shortened by 10 bases and J by 5 bases, with 21 bases between the two germline ends. Germline lookup yields CDR1 MNHEY and CDR2 SVGEGT. CDR3 nucleotide sequence: TGTGCCATCCGTGAAGACAGCGGACCTAACGAGCAGTACTTC. It encodes CAIREDSGPNEQYF.

The chain recombines TRBV3-1 with TRBJ1-5; D remains unclear. This CDR3 is built from 12 residues. The germline V gene has CDR1 LGHDT and CDR2 YNNKEL (reference sequence). Trimming stripped 4 bases from V and 4 bases from J, with 5 bases between. In nucleotides, the CDR3 is TGTGCCAGCAGCCTAAAGAATCAGCCCCAGCATTTT. Its protein is CASSLKNQPQHF.

This chain uses TRBV5-1 with TRBJ2-3; TRBD2 might be the D (5 bases). Per the germline V gene, CDR1 is SGHRS and CDR2 is YFSETQ. Trimming took 0 bases from V and 6 from J, leaving 11 bases between them. The CDR3 runs 14 residues. CDR3 coding DNA: TGCGCCAGCAGCTTGGCTAGCCTAGGGGATACGCAGTATTTT. Translation: CASSLASLGDTQYF.

The DNA of the CDR3 is TGTGCCAGCAGTGACCCCTTAACAGGGTACGAGCAGTACTTC. Amino acids: CASSDPLTGYEQYF. The V gene is TRBV6-2 or TRBV6-3, the J gene TRBJ2-7; weak D call: TRBD1 (6 bases). CDR3 length: 14 amino acids. The V gene's germline CDR1 is MNHEY and CDR2 SVGEGT. Trimming cost V 5 bases and J 4 bases, with 15 bases left between them.

This clonotype has a handful of counts. The CDR3 DNA reads as TGTGCCACCCGTAAACTAGATGGTGAGCAGTTCTTC. Amino acid sequence: CATRKLDGEQFF. J is TRBJ2-1 and V is TRBV24-1; D is possibly TRBD2 (5 bases). V lost 9 bases, J lost 9 bases, and 14 bases lay in between. This CDR3 spans 12 amino acids. The germline gives CDR1 KGHDR, CDR2 SFDVKD.

The CDR3 nucleotides are TGCAGCGTTGCGAGGACAGGGGCCCTTGAAGCTTTCTTT. Protein sequence: CSVARTGALEAFF. The chain joins TRBV29-1 to TRBJ1-1, with 9 bases that match TRBD1. The CDR3 totals 13 residues. Germline V CDR1 and CDR2: SQVTM, ANQGSEA. V shed 4 bases, J shed 7 bases, and the junction held 7 bases outside the gene matches.

The chain links TRBV1 to TRBJ2-7; the table's D gene call, TRBD1, was not cross checked with the DNA. TRBV1 is a pseudogene. The CDR3 totals 15 residues. CDR3 coding DNA: TGCACCAGCAGCCAAGACGACGGGGGGTCCTACGAGCAGTACTTC. Its translation: CTSSQDDGGSYEQYF.

With regard to this clonotype: A much larger clone is a single base away; this may be a read error. The chain recombines TRBV4-3 with TRBJ2-1; D unresolved. The CDR3 length is 13 residues. Per germline, CDR1 LGHNA and CDR2 YSLEER. CDR3 residues: CASSQERYNEQLF. Here the CDR3 DNA reads TGCGCCAGCAGCCAAGAGCGGTACAATGAGCAGCTCTTC.

V gene TRBV7-2 combines with J gene TRBJ1-6; D call uncertain. Germline V CDR1 and CDR2: SGHTA, FQGNSA. V lost 5 bases to trimming and J lost 5 bases, with 16 bases between them. The CDR3 sequence is 16 residues long. This CDR3 reads CASSPRVGRNNSPLHF. The DNA for the CDR3 is TGTGCCAGCAGCCCCAGAGTGGGAAGGAATAATTCACCCCTCCACTTT.

The chain recombines TRBV2 with TRBJ2-1; 9 bases line up with TRBD2. Judging by the DNA end, TRBJ2-7 fits better; the J call may be wrong. From germline, CDR1 is SNHLY and CDR2 FYNNEI. This CDR3 contains 15 residues. The CDR3: CASGASGMGLNEQYF. The CDR3 DNA is TGTGCCAGCGGAGCTAGCGGGATGGGTTTGAATGAGCAGTACTTC.

This clonotype was observed a handful of times. The rearrangement joins TRBV6-6 to TRBJ2-1; D call uncertain. The germline V gene encodes CDR1 MNHNY and CDR2 SVGAGI (reference sequence). Trimming removed 8 bases from V and 6 bases from J, with 11 bases in between. This CDR3 has 12 amino acids. This CDR3 is CASSSSANEQFF. The CDR3 DNA follows: TGTGCCAGCTCATCAAGTGCCAATGAGCAGTTCTTC.

The chain is built from TRBV5-1 and TRBJ1-1; maybe TRBD1 (6 bases). Trimming cost V 0 bases and J 2 bases, with 11 bases left between them. This CDR3 contains 15 residues. The germline CDR1 and CDR2 sequences are SGHRS and YFSETQ. Written as DNA, the CDR3 is TGCGCCAGCAGCTTGGCGGGGGGCGGTAACACTGAAGCTTTCTTT. Its protein is CASSLAGGGNTEAFF.

Regarding this clonotype: A read error is possible here, since a much larger clone lies one base away. The missing conserved phenylalanine or tryptophan at the end of this CDR3 makes a read error likely. As DNA, the CDR3 is TGTGCCAGCAGCGGCCAGCGTCGCGGGAGGGCCAAAGAGACCCAGTACCTC. Its translation: CASSGQRRGRAKETQYL. This chain connects TRBV6-5 to TRBJ2-5, with 9 bases matching TRBD2. The CDR3 consists of 17 residues. Germline assignment: CDR1 MNHEY and CDR2 SVGAGI. V trimming: 6 bases; J trimming: 3 bases; junction bases outside the gene matches: 14.

This clonotype was seen more than once but under ten times. The chain carries TRBV14 and TRBJ1-1; D is undetermined. Germline V gene lookup returns CDR1 SGHDN and CDR2 FVKESK. Trimming pared 6 bases from V and 3 bases from J, leaving 11 bases between. The CDR3 consists of 13 residues. CDR3 residues: CASRVSVDTEAFF. CDR3 DNA: TGTGCCAGCAGGGTGTCCGTGGACACTGAAGCTTTCTTT. The full variable domain, its missing parts supplied by reference TRBV14 and TRBJ1-1, is EAGVTQFPSHSVIEKGQTVTLRCDPISGHDNLYWYRRVMGKEIKFLLHFVKESKQDESGMPNNRFLAERTGGTYSTLKVQPAELEDSGVYFCASRVSVDTEAFFGQGTRLTVV.

The chain has TRBV6-1 and TRBJ2-5; no clear D gene. V lost 2 bases and J 7 bases, leaving 14 bases between the germline ends. CDR3 length equals 14 residues. Germline assignment: CDR1 MNHNS and CDR2 SASEGT. The CDR3 nucleotides are TGTGCCAGCAGTGAAAGCTCTCGGATAGGGACCCAGTACTTC. Its translation is CASSESSRIGTQYF.